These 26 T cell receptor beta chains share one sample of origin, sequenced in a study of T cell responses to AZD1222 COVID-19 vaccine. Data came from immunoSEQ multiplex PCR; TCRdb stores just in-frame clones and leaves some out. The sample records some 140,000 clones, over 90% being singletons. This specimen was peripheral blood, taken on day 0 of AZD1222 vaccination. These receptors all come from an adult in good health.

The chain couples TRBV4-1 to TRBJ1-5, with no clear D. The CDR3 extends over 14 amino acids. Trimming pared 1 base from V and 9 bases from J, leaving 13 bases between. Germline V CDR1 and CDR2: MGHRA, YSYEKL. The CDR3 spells CASSQVEEVGPQHF. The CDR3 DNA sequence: TGCGCCAGCAGCCAAGTAGAGGAAGTTGGGCCCCAGCATTTT.

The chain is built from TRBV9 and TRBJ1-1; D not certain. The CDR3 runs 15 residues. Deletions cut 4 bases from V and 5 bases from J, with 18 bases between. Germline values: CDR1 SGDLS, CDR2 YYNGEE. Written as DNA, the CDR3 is TGTGCCAGCAGCCTAACCTGGAAGGGTGGAACTGAAGCTTTCTTT. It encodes CASSLTWKGGTEAFF. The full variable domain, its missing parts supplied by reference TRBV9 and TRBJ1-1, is DSGVTQTPKHLITATGQRVTLRCSPRSGDLSVYWYQQSLDQGLQFLIQYYNGEERAKGNILERFSAQQFPDLHSELNLSSLELGDSALYFCASSLTWKGGTEAFFGQGTRLTVV.

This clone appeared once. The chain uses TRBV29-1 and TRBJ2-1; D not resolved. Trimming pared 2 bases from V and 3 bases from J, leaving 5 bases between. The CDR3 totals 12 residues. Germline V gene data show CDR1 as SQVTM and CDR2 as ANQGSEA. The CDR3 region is CSVETGYNEQFF. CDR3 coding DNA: TGCAGCGTTGAAACTGGCTACAATGAGCAGTTCTTC.

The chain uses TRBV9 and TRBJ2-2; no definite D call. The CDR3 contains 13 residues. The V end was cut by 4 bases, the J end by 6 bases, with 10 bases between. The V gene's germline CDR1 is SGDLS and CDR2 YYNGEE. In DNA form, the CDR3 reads TGTGCCAGCAGCCTCCGAAGCTCCGGGGAGCTGTTTTTT. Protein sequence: CASSLRSSGELFF.

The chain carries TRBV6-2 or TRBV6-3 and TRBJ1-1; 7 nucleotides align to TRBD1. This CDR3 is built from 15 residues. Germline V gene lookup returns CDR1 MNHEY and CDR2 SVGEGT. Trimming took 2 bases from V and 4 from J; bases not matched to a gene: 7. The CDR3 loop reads CASSYPTGFSTEAFF. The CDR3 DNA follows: TGTGCCAGCAGTTACCCGACAGGGTTTAGCACTGAAGCTTTCTTT.

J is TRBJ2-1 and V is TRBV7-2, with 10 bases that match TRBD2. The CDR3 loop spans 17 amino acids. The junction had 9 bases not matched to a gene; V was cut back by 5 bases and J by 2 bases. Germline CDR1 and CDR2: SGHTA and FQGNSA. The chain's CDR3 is CASSTGVLAGAYNEQFF. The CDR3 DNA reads TGTGCCAGCAGCACGGGGGTCCTAGCGGGAGCCTACAATGAGCAGTTCTTC.

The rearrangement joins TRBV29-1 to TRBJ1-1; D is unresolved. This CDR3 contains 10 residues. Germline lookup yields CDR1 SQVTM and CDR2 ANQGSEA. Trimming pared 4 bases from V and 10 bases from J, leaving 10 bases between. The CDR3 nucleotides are TGCAGCGTTGGAGTAGGGAGAGCTTTCTTT. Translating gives CSVGVGRAFF.

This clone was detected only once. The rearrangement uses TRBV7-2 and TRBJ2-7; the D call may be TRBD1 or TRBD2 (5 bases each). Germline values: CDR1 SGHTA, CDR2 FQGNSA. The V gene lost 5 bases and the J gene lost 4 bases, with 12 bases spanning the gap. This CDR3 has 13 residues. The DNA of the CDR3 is TGTGCCAGCAGCCCTGGGACGTTTTACGAGCAGTACTTC. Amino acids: CASSPGTFYEQYF.

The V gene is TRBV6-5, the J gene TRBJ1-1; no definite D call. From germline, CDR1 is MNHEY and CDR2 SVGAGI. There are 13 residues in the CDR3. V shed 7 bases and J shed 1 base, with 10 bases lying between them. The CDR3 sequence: CASTRRENTEAFF. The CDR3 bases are TGTGCCAGCACTAGACGGGAGAACACTGAAGCTTTCTTT.

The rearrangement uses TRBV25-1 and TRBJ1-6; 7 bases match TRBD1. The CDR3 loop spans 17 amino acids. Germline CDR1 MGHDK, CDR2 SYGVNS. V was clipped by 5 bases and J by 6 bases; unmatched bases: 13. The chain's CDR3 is CASSWDSGVEGNSPLHF. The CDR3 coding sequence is TGTGCCAGCAGTTGGGACAGTGGGGTGGAGGGTAATTCACCCCTCCACTTT.

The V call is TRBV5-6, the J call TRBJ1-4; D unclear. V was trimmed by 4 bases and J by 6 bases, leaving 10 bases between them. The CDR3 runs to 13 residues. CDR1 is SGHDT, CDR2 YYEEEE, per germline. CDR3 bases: TGTGCCAGCAGCCCGGGGTGGGATGAAAAACTGTTTTTT. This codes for CASSPGWDEKLFF.

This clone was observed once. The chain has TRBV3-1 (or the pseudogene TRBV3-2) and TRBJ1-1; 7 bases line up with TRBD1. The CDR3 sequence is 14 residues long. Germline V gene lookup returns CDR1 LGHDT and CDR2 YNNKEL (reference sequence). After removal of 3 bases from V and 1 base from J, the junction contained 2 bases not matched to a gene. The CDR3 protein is CASSHRQGNTEAFF. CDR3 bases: TGTGCCAGCAGCCATAGACAGGGGAACACTGAAGCTTTCTTT.

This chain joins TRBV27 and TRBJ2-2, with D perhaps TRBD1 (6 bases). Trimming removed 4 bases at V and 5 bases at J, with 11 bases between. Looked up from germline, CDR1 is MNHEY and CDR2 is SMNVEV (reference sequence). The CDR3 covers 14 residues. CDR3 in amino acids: CASSWGTQTGELFF. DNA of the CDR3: TGTGCCAGCAGTTGGGGGACACAAACCGGGGAGCTGTTTTTT.

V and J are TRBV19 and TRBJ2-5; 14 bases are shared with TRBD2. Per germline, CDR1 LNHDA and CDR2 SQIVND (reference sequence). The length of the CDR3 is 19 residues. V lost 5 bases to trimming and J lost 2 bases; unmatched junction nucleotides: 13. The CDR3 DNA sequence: TGTGCCAGTAGTCAACCCCGGACTAGCGGGGGGCGAATTCAAGAGACCCAGTACTTC. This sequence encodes CASSQPRTSGGRIQETQYF.

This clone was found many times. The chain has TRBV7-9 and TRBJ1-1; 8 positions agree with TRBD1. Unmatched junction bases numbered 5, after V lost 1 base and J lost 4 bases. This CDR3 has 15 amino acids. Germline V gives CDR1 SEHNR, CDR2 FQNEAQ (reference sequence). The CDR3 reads CASSLGQGAGTEAFF. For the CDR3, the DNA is TGTGCCAGCAGCTTAGGGCAGGGGGCCGGCACTGAAGCTTTCTTT. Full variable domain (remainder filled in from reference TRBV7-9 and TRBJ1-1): DTGVSQNPRHKITKRGQNVTFRCDPISEHNRLYWYRQTLGQGPEFLTYFQNEAQLEKSRLLSDRFSAERPKGSFSTLEIQRTEQGDSAMYLCASSLGQGAGTEAFFGQGTRLTVV.

CDR3 in amino acids: CASSLEGGPFGAFF. For the CDR3, the DNA is TGTGCCAGCAGTTTAGAGGGGGGGCCGTTCGGAGCTTTCTTT. The chain is built from TRBV28 and TRBJ1-1; D may be TRBD1 (6 bases). Trimming removed 2 bases at V and 10 bases at J, with 17 bases between. The CDR3 totals 14 residues. Germline V gene lookup returns CDR1 MDHEN and CDR2 SYDVKM.

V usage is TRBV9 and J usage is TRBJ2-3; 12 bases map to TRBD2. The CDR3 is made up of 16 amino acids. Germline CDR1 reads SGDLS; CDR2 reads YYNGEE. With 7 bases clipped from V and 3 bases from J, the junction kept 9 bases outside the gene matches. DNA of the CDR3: TGTGCCAGCGGCCCTCTAGCGGGAGGGCTAACAGATACGCAGTATTTT. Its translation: CASGPLAGGLTDTQYF.

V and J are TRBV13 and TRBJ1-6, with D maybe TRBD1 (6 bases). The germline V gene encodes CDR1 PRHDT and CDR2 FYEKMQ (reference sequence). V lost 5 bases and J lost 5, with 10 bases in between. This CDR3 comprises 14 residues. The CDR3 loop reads CASSGGRDNSPLHF. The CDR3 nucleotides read TGTGCCAGCAGCGGGGGCAGGGATAATTCACCCCTCCACTTT. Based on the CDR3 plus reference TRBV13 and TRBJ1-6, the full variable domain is AAGVIQSPRHLIKEKRETATLKCYPIPRHDTVYWYQQGPGQDPQFLISFYEKMQSDKGSIPDRFSAQQFSDYHSELNMSSLELGDSALYFCASSGGRDNSPLHFGNGTRLTVT.

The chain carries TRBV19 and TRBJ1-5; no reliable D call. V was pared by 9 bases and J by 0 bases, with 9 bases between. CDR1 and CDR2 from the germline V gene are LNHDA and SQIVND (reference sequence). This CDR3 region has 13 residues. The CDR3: CASNDGSNQPQHF. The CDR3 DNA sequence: TGTGCCAGCAACGACGGTAGCAATCAGCCCCAGCATTTT.

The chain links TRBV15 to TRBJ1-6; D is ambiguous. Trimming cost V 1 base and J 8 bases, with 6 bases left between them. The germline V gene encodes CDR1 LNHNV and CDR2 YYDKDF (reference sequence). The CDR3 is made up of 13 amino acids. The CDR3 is CATSRVQDSPLHF. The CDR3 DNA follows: TGTGCCACCAGCAGAGTCCAGGATTCACCCCTCCACTTT.

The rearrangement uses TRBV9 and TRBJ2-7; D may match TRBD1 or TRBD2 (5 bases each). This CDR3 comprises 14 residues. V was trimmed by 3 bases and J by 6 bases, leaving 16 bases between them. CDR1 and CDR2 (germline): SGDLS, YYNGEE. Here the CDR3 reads CASSAGGGSSEQYF. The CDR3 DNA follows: TGTGCCAGCAGCGCTGGGGGTGGCAGCTCCGAGCAGTACTTC.

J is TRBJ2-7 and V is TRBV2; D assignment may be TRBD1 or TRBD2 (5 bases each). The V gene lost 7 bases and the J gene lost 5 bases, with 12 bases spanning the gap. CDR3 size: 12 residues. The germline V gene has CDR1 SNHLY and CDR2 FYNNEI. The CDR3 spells CASIGDGNEQYF. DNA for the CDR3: TGTGCCAGCATCGGGGACGGAAACGAGCAGTACTTC.

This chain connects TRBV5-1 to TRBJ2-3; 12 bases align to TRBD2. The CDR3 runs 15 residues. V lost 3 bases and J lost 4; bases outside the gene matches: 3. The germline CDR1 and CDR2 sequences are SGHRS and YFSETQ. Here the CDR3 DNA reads TGCGCCAGCAGCTCCCGACTAGCGGGGGCAGATACGCAGTATTTT. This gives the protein CASSSRLAGADTQYF.

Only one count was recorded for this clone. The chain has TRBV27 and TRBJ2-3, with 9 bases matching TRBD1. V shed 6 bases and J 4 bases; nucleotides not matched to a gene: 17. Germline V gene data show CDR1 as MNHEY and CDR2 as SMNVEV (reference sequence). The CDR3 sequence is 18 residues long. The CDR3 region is CASSNGPGQGLMADTQYF. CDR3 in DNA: TGTGCCAGCAGCAACGGGCCGGGACAGGGATTAATGGCAGATACGCAGTATTTT.

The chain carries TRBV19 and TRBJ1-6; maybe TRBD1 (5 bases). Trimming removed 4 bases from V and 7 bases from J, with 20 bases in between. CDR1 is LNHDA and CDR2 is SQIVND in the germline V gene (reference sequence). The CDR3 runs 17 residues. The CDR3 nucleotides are TGTGCCAGTAGTACTACGCAGGGAATCGGCCTAAATTCACCCCTCCACTTT. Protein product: CASSTTQGIGLNSPLHF.

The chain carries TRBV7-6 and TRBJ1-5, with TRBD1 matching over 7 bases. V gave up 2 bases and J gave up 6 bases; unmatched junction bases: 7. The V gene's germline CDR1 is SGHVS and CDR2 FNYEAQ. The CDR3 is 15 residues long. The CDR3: CASSLQGGYVQPQHF. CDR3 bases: TGTGCCAGCAGCTTACAGGGGGGGTACGTTCAGCCCCAGCATTTT.